Listed here are 30 T cell receptor beta chains from one sample, sequenced in a study of regulatory T cells in long-lasting Graves disease. Time point denoted: persistent/refractory GD, antithyroid drugs over 5 years with positive TRAb. Generation of the TCR library employed RNA extracted from PBMCs. Arm-PCR of CDR3 regions with iRepertoire HTBI primers generated TCR beta libraries. TCRdb redid the calling of the multiplex PCR reads with MiXCR, one entry per CDR3 protein. The table shows hundreds of thousands of distinct CDR3 sequences, with 30% occurring only once. The sample consisted of peripheral blood mononuclear cells (PBMCs), taken when the disease was refractory, from a patient treated with antithyroid drugs. The receptors derive from a female donor with Graves disease.

This clonotype came up a few times. The chain combines TRBV28 with TRBJ1-1, with a possible D match to TRBD1 (5 bases). The CDR3 runs to 15 residues. The V gene's germline CDR1 is MDHEN and CDR2 SYDVKM. V lost 7 bases to trimming and J lost 1 base, with 16 bases between them. CDR3 in amino acids: CASTLQGLRNTEAFF. CDR3 nucleotides: TGTGCCAGCACCCTTCAGGGCTTACGGAACACTGAAGCTTTCTTT.

V and J are TRBV7-6 and TRBJ2-5; no firm D call. Per germline, CDR1 SGHVS and CDR2 FNYEAQ. The CDR3 is 13 residues long. V lost 6 bases, J lost 5 bases, and 13 bases lay in between. CDR3 sequence: CASRSRSRETQYF. The CDR3 DNA sequence: TGTGCCAGCAGGTCCCGGAGTCGGGAGACCCAGTACTTC.

This clonotype showed up many times. The gene calls are TRBV12-3 or TRBV12-4 and TRBJ1-1; D unresolved. The CDR3 is 15 residues long. V lost 2 bases, J lost 0 bases, and 10 bases lay in between. In DNA, the CDR3 is TGTGCCAGCAGTTTATCGGGCAGATTGAACACTGAAGCTTTCTTT. Translating it yields CASSLSGRLNTEAFF.

This chain links TRBV15 with TRBJ2-7; TRBD1 is a possible D gene (6 bases). The CDR3 is 14 amino acids. CDR1 and CDR2 from the germline V gene are LNHNV and YYDKDF (reference sequence). V dropped 1 base and J dropped 3 bases, with 10 bases sitting between them. The CDR3 reads CATSRAGDDYEQYF. CDR3 in DNA: TGTGCCACCAGCAGAGCAGGGGACGACTACGAGCAGTACTTC.

This chain uses TRBV27 with TRBJ2-7; 11 bases align to TRBD2. The CDR3 extends over 15 amino acids. CDR1 is MNHEY and CDR2 is SMNVEV in the germline V gene (reference sequence). Trimming at V came to 5 bases and at J to 7 bases, leaving 10 bases not matched to a gene. The CDR3 nucleotides read TGTGCCAGCAGTCAACTAGCGGGAGCATTTGGGGAGCAGTACTTC. Protein: CASSQLAGAFGEQYF.

This chain uses TRBV27 with TRBJ1-1, with D tentatively TRBD1 (5 bases). V lost 3 bases, J lost 4 bases, and 15 bases lay in between. The V gene's germline CDR1 is MNHEY and CDR2 SMNVEV (reference sequence). This CDR3 contains 15 residues. The CDR3 loop reads CASSLSGGGATEAFF. CDR3 DNA: TGTGCCAGCAGTTTGTCCGGTGGCGGGGCCACTGAAGCTTTCTTT.

The chain combines TRBV11-1 with TRBJ1-2; tentative D call: TRBD1 (5 bases). Trimming took off 4 bases at V and 4 bases at J, with 13 bases between the two ends. Per germline, CDR1 SGHAT and CDR2 FQDESV (reference sequence). The CDR3 is 14 amino acids. The CDR3 sequence: CASSSGAGGYGYTF. CDR3 DNA sequence: TGTGCCAGCAGCTCCGGGGCTGGAGGCTATGGCTACACCTTC.

This clonotype turned up a few times. The chain uses TRBV25-1 and TRBJ2-5; no reliable D call. V was trimmed by 2 bases and J by 5 bases, leaving 12 bases between them. Germline CDR1 reads MGHDK; CDR2 reads SYGVNS. The CDR3 is 14 residues long. Here the CDR3 reads CASSELGGGETQYF. As DNA, the CDR3 is TGTGCCAGCAGTGAACTAGGCGGTGGGGAGACCCAGTACTTC.

Only a few counts were recorded for this clonotype. The gene calls are TRBV7-2 and TRBJ2-7, with TRBD2 matching 7 bases. The CDR3 contains 14 residues. The junction had 8 bases not matched to a gene; V was cut back by 2 bases and J by 7 bases. Germline V gene sequence: CDR1 SGHTA, CDR2 FQGNSA. In DNA, the CDR3 is TGTGCCAGCAGCTTACTAGCGGCCAGAGGGGAGCAGTACTTC. It yields the protein CASSLLAARGEQYF.

This clonotype turned up a few times. DNA for the CDR3: TGTGCCAGCAGTTTATCCACAGGACCCACGAGGAGCTACACCTTC. Translating gives CASSLSTGPTRSYTF. The chain recombines TRBV27 with TRBJ1-2; tentative D call: TRBD1 (5 bases). V gave up 0 bases and J gave up 9 bases, with 17 bases separating them. The CDR3 consists of 15 residues. Germline CDR1 and CDR2: MNHEY and SMNVEV (reference sequence).

The CDR3 here is CASSDGGGYQPQHF. CDR3 in DNA: TGTGCCAGCTCGGATGGGGGGGGCTATCAGCCCCAGCATTTT. The chain joins TRBV18 to TRBJ1-5, with D possibly being TRBD1 (6 bases). The V end was cut by 6 bases, the J end by 5 bases, with 14 bases between. Germline V gene lookup returns CDR1 KGHSH and CDR2 LQKENI. This CDR3 spans 14 amino acids.

At least ten counts were recorded for this clonotype. The V gene is TRBV28, the J gene TRBJ2-5, with D maybe TRBD1 (5 bases). The CDR3 consists of 15 residues. Trimming took off 2 bases at V and 4 bases at J, with 14 bases between the two ends. Germline loops: CDR1 MDHEN, CDR2 SYDVKM. The CDR3 spells CASSLRVGVGETQYF. CDR3 sequence (DNA): TGTGCCAGCAGTTTAAGGGTAGGGGTAGGAGAGACCCAGTACTTC.

This clonotype was detected ten times or more. At one boundary the junction diverges from the germline segment, which might be a read error. V and J are TRBV5-1 and TRBJ1-1, with a weak D call TRBD1 (5 bases). CDR3 length equals 12 residues. Looked up from germline, CDR1 is SGHRS and CDR2 is YFSETQ. The CDR3 reads CASSTGYTEAFF. The CDR3 DNA follows: TGTGCCAGCAGCACAGGTTACACTGAAGCTTTCTTT.

This clonotype was seen many times. The chain recombines TRBV2 with TRBJ2-4; 8 positions match TRBD2. V trimming: 5 bases; J trimming: 11 bases; junction bases outside the gene matches: 11. Germline V gene lookup returns CDR1 SNHLY and CDR2 FYNNEI. The CDR3 is 14 amino acids. The CDR3 protein is CASSLSGLEDVQYF. CDR3 DNA sequence: TGTGCCAGCAGTCTTTCGGGACTAGAGGATGTTCAGTACTTC.

This clonotype was observed a handful of times. This sequence joins TRBV12-3 or TRBV12-4 and TRBJ1-4; D unresolved. Trimming took off 3 bases at V and 2 bases at J, with 7 bases between the two ends. The CDR3 is 14 residues long. In nucleotides, the CDR3 is TGTGCCAGCAGTTTTCAGGCCACTAATGAAAAACTGTTTTTT. Translation: CASSFQATNEKLFF.

The J gene is TRBJ2-5, the V gene TRBV20-1; 10 positions match TRBD2. The germline V gene encodes CDR1 DFQATT and CDR2 SNEGSKA (reference sequence). The CDR3 consists of 16 residues. The trim removed 3 bases at V and 2 bases at J, leaving 9 bases unmatched. The CDR3 sequence is CSASKVGLAVQETQYF. The CDR3 DNA sequence: TGCAGTGCTAGTAAGGTCGGACTAGCGGTACAAGAGACCCAGTACTTC.

V gene TRBV27 combines with J gene TRBJ2-3; TRBD1 or TRBD2 may be the D gene (5 bases each). Trimming removed 3 bases from V and 10 bases from J, with 14 bases in between. Germline CDR1 is MNHEY and CDR2 is SMNVEV (reference sequence). The CDR3 runs 13 residues. The CDR3 protein is CASSFLGTFPQYF. The CDR3 bases are TGTGCCAGCAGTTTTTTGGGGACGTTTCCGCAGTATTTT.

There are many counts of this clonotype. The chain recombines TRBV20-1 with TRBJ1-5, with D tentatively TRBD1 (5 bases). Germline V gene sequence: CDR1 DFQATT, CDR2 SNEGSKA (reference sequence). This CDR3 contains 13 residues. CDR3 region: CSASKGSNQPQHF. The CDR3 nucleotides are TGCAGCGCCTCAAAGGGGAGCAATCAGCCCCAGCATTTT.

This clonotype was detected many times. The V call is TRBV12-3 or TRBV12-4, the J call TRBJ1-6, with D perhaps TRBD1 (6 bases). The CDR3 totals 16 residues. Trimming took off 5 bases at V and 11 bases at J, with 22 bases between the two ends. The CDR3: CASSLHSGGPVPPLHF. The CDR3 nucleotides read TGTGCCAGCAGTCTCCATTCGGGGGGCCCAGTCCCACCCCTCCACTTT.

This clonotype was counted ten times or more. The CDR3, as DNA: TGTGCCAGCAGCTTAGTTACGCCCGGACTAGCGGGAGACGCAGAGACCCAGTACTTC. It encodes CASSLVTPGLAGDAETQYF. V gene TRBV11-2 combines with J gene TRBJ2-5; TRBD2 agrees at 13 bases. The V gene's germline CDR1 is SGHAT and CDR2 FQNNGV. The CDR3 runs 19 residues. V shed 1 base and J 4 bases; nucleotides not matched to a gene: 12.

This clonotype was counted between two and nine times. This rearrangement joins TRBV14 to TRBJ2-7; 10 bases are a match to TRBD2. This CDR3 region has 16 residues. The germline gives CDR1 SGHDN, CDR2 FVKESK. The V and J ends lost 3 bases and 3 bases, in that order; junction bases with no gene match: 8. The CDR3 loop is CASSQAGTSVHYEQYF. The DNA of the CDR3 is TGTGCCAGCAGCCAGGCCGGGACTAGCGTACACTACGAGCAGTACTTC.

V and J are TRBV7-3 and TRBJ1-2, with D maybe TRBD1 (6 bases). The CDR3 covers 13 residues. The germline V and J ends were trimmed by 2 bases and 6 bases, with 10 bases remaining between them. CDR1 SGHTA and CDR2 FQGTGA come from the germline V gene. The CDR3 loop reads CASSLEGGNGYTF. The CDR3 DNA sequence: TGTGCCAGCAGCTTAGAAGGGGGGAATGGCTACACCTTC.

The table lists this clonotype with a few counts. This chain uses TRBV6-5 with TRBJ1-5, with TRBD1 matching 9 bases. Trimming removed 2 bases from V and 6 bases from J; junction bases left unmatched: 11. There are 17 residues in the CDR3. Germline assignment: CDR1 MNHEY and CDR2 SVGAGI. The CDR3 DNA sequence: TGTGCCAGCAGTTACCACACCGGGACAGGGTTGCGTCAGCCCCAGCATTTT. This codes for CASSYHTGTGLRQPQHF.

The rearrangement uses TRBV20-1 and TRBJ2-7; D gene uncertain. The CDR3 runs 14 residues. Between the trimmed V and J ends, which lost 0 bases and 2 bases, there was a span of 11 bases. Germline CDR1 reads DFQATT; CDR2 reads SNEGSKA (reference sequence). The CDR3 sequence is CSARDTSSPYEQYF. The CDR3 nucleotides are TGCAGTGCTAGAGATACATCTTCACCCTACGAGCAGTACTTC.

The chain is built from TRBV18 and TRBJ1-5; D is possibly TRBD1 (6 bases). Between the trimmed V and J ends, which lost 2 bases and 2 bases, there was a span of 13 bases. The CDR3 is 16 residues long. The V gene's germline CDR1 is KGHSH and CDR2 LQKENI. Written as DNA, the CDR3 is TGTGCCAGCTCACCATGGGACACCGGCGGCAATCAGCCCCAGCATTTT. Translating gives CASSPWDTGGNQPQHF.

This clonotype was picked up a small number of times. V usage is TRBV20-1 and J usage is TRBJ1-1; 8 bases match TRBD1. Germline V gene lookup returns CDR1 DFQATT and CDR2 SNEGSKA (reference sequence). V shed 6 bases, J shed 7 bases, and the junction held 7 bases outside the gene matches. This CDR3 has 12 amino acids. CDR3 sequence: CSARTGRVEAFF. The CDR3 bases are TGCAGTGCCCGGACAGGGAGGGTTGAAGCTTTCTTT.

At least ten counts were recorded for this clonotype. V is TRBV28 and J is TRBJ1-1; weak D call: TRBD1 (5 bases). Looked up from germline, CDR1 is MDHEN and CDR2 is SYDVKM. The CDR3 consists of 13 residues. V was pared by 8 bases and J by 0 bases, with 10 bases between. This chain's CDR3 is CASARDLNTEAFF. The CDR3 nucleotides are TGTGCCAGCGCAAGGGACCTGAACACTGAAGCTTTCTTT.

The chain combines TRBV30 with TRBJ2-2; D is uncertain. The CDR3 consists of 12 residues. Germline values: CDR1 GTSNPN, CDR2 SVGIG (reference sequence). V lost 4 bases and J 1 base, leaving 4 bases between the germline ends. The CDR3 reads CAWIKNTGELFF. CDR3 DNA sequence: TGTGCCTGGATCAAGAACACCGGGGAGCTGTTTTTT.

This chain uses TRBV5-1 with TRBJ1-1, with D perhaps TRBD1 (5 bases). Germline V lookup: CDR1 SGHRS, CDR2 YFSETQ. V lost 0 bases, J lost 11 bases, and 14 bases lay in between. The CDR3 is 13 residues long. The CDR3 is CASSLGDGREAFF. CDR3 bases: TGCGCCAGCAGCTTGGGGGACGGACGTGAGGCTTTCTTT.

The V and J genes are TRBV7-8 and TRBJ1-1; no clear D. The CDR3 length is 12 residues. V was shortened by 3 bases and J by 7 bases, with 9 bases between the two germline ends. Germline V lookup: CDR1 SGHVS, CDR2 FQNEAQ. The DNA of the CDR3 is TGTGCCAGCAGCTTTGACCGGGATGAAGCTTTCTTT. Protein sequence: CASSFDRDEAFF.